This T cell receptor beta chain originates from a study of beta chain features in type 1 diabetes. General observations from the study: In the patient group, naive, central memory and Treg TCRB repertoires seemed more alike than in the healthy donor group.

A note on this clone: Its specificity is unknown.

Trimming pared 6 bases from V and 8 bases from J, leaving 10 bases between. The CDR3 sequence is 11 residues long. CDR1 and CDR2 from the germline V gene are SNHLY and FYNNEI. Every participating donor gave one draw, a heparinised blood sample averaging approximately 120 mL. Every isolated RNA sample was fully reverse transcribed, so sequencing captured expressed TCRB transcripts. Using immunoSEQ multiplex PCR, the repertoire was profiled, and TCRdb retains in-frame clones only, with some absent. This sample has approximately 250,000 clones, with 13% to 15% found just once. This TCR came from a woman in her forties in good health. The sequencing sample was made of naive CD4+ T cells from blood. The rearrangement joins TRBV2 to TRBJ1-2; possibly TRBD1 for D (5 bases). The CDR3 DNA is TGTGCCAGCAGAGGGACTAGGGGCTACACCTTC. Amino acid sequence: CASRGTRGYTF.